This TCR beta chain was captured in a study of blood T cell repertoires in COVID-19. Overall study context: Samples representing acute and convalescent COVID-19 were sourced from the United States, Italy and Spain. PBMCs, B-cell-depleted T cells, or T cells were the source of the cDNA or gDNA that made up the material.

V was pared by 1 base and J by 0 bases, with 9 bases between. CDR3 length equals 15 residues. CDR1 LGHNA and CDR2 YSLEER come from the germline V gene. Data came from immunoSEQ multiplex PCR; TCRdb stores just in-frame clones and leaves some out. The sample records fewer than 200,000 clones, roughly 87% being singletons. The gene calls are TRBV4-3 and TRBJ1-1; TRBD1 is a possible D gene (6 bases). Source material: peripheral blood. This sequence originates from a woman between 65 and 79 years old with COVID-19, enrolled during active disease. The CDR3 DNA is TGCGCCAGCAGCCAAGGGGGGCACCTGAACACTGAAGCTTTCTTT. This encodes CASSQGGHLNTEAFF.